This T cell receptor (beta chain) derives from a study of monozygotic twins with inflammatory bowel disease. Study-wide results and limits: Distinguishing T cell subtypes was not possible.

TCRdb re-called the 5' RACE reads and shows each CDR3 protein once, DNA omitted. Its table records more than 350,000 distinct CDR3 sequences. With respect to this clonotype: Its antigen is undetermined.

This CDR3 is built from 13 residues. Germline CDR1 reads SNHLY; CDR2 reads FYNNEI. The clonotype originates from a human donor with ulcerative colitis or Crohn's disease, or a healthy co-twin of an affected twin (not recorded which). The chain couples TRBV2 to TRBJ1-1. Sequenced input: blood. The CDR3 sequence is CASRHDMNTEAFF.